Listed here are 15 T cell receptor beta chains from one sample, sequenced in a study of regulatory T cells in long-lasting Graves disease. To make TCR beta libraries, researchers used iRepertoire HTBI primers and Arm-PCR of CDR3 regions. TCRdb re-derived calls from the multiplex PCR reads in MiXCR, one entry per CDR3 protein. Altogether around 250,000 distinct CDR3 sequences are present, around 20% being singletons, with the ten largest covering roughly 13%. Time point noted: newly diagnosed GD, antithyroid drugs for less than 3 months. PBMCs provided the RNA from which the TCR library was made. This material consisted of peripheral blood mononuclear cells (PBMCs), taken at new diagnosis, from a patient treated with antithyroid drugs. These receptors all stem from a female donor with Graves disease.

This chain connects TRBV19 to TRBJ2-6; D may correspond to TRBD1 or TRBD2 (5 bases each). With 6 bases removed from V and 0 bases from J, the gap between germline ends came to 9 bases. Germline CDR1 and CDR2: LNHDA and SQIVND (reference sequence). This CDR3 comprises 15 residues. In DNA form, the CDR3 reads TGTGCCAGTAGGGGACGGAACTCTGGGGCCAACGTCCTGACTTTC. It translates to CASRGRNSGANVLTF. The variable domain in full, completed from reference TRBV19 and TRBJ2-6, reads DGGITQSPKYLFRKEGQNVTLSCEQNLNHDAMYWYRQDPGQGLRLIYYSQIVNDFQKGDIAEGYSVSREKKESFPLTVTSAQKNPTAFYLCASRGRNSGANVLTFGAGSRLTVL.

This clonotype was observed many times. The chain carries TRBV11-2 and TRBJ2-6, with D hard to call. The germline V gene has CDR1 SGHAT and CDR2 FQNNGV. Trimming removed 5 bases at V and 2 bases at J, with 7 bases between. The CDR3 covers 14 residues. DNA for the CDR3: TGTGCCAGCAGCGGAAGGGCTGGGGCCAACGTCCTGACTTTC. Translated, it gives CASSGRAGANVLTF.

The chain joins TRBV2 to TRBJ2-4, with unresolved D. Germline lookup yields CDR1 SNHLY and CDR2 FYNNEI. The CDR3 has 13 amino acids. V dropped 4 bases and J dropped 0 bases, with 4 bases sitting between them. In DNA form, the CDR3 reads TGTGCCAGCAGTGGGGCAGCCAAAAACATTCAGTACTTC. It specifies CASSGAAKNIQYF.

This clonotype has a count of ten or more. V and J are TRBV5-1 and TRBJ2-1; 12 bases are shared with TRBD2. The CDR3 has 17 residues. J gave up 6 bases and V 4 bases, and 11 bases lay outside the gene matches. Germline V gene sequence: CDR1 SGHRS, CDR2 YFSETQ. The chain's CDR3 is CASSPGGTSGGINEQFF. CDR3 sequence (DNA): TGCGCCAGCAGCCCCGGGGGTACTAGCGGGGGGATCAATGAGCAGTTCTTC.

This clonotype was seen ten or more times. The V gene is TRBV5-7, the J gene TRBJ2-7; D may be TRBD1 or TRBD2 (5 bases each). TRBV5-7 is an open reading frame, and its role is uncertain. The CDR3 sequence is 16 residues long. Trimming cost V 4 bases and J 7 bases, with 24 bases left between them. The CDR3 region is CASSRGRGKATGEQYF. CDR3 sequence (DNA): TGTGCCAGCAGCAGGGGACGAGGTAAGGCTACGGGAGAGCAGTACTTC.

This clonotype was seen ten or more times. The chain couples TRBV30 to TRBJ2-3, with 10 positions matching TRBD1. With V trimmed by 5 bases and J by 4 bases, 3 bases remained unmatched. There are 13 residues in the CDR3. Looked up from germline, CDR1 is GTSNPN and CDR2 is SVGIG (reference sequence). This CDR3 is CAWGTGVPDTQYF. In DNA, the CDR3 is TGTGCCTGGGGGACAGGGGTTCCAGATACGCAGTATTTT.

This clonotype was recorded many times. CDR3 region: CASSQAQGEKEKLFF. As DNA, the CDR3 is TGCGCCAGCAGCCAGGCCCAGGGGGAGAAGGAAAAACTGTTTTTT. The rearrangement joins TRBV4-1 to TRBJ1-4, with 7 bases fitting TRBD1. The CDR3 is made up of 15 amino acids. Germline trimming cut 3 bases from V and 8 bases from J; bases unmatched to any gene: 9. The germline gives CDR1 MGHRA, CDR2 YSYEKL.

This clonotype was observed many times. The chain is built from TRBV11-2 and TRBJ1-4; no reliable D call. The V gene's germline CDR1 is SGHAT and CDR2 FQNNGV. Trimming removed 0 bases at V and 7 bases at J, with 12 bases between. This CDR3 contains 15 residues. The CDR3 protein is CASSLDPGSAEKLFF. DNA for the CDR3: TGTGCCAGCAGCTTAGATCCGGGGTCGGCTGAAAAACTGTTTTTT.

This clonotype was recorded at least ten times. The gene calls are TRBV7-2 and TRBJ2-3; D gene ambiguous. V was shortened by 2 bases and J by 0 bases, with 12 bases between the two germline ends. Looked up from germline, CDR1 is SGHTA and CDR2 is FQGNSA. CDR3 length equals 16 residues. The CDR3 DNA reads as TGTGCCAGCAGCTTAAACGACTGGGCTAGCACAGATACGCAGTATTTT. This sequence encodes CASSLNDWASTDTQYF.

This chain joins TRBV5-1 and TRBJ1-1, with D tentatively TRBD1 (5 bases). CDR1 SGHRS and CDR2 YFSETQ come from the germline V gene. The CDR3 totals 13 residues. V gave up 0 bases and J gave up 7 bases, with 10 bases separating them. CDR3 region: CASSLVGDHEAFF. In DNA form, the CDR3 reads TGCGCCAGCAGCTTGGTTGGGGACCATGAAGCTTTCTTT.

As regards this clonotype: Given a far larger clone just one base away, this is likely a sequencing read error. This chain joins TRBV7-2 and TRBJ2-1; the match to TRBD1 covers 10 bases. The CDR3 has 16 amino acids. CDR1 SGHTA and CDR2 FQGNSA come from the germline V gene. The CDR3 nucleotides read TGTGCCAGCAGCTCGGACAGGGGGGATTTGGACAATGAGCAGTCCTTC. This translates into CASSSDRGDLDNEQSF.

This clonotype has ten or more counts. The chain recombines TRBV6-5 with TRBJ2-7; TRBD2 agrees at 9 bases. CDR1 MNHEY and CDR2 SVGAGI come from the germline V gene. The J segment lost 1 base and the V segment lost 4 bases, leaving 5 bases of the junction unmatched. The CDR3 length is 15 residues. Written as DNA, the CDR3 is TGTGCCAGCAGTTGGTCGACTAGCGGTTCCTACGAGCAGTACTTC. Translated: CASSWSTSGSYEQYF.

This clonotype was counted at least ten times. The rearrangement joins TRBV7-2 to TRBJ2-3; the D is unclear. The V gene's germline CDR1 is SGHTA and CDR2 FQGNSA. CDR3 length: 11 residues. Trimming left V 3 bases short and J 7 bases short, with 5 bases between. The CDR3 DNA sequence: TGTGCCAGCAGCTTCGCGAATACGCAGTATTTT. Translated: CASSFANTQYF.

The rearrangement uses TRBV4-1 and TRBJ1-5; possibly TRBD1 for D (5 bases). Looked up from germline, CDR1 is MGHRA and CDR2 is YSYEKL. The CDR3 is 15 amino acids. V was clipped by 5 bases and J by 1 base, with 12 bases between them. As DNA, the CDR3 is TGCGCCAGCAGCGCGCAGGGTCTGAGCAATCAGCCCCAGCATTTT. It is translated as CASSAQGLSNQPQHF.

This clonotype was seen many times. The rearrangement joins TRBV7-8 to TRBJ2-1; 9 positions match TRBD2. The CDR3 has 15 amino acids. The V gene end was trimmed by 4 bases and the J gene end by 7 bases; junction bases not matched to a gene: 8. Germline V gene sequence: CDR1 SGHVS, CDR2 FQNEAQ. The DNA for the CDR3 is TGTGCCAGCAGCTCTGGGGGGCTAGCGGGAAATGAGCAGTTCTTC. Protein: CASSSGGLAGNEQFF.